A selection of T cell receptor beta chains follows, all from one sample in a study of blood T cells in healthy people across ages. TCRdb itself ran the 5' RACE reads through MiXCR, one entry per CDR3 protein. The repertoire holds 710,000 or so distinct CDR3 sequences, with approximately 21% as singletons. Sequenced sample: blood. Receptors were obtained from a man aged 65 to 85 in good health. The CDR3 runs from the conserved cysteine through the conserved F or W. A D gene is named only where the DNA matches it firmly. The size entry is marked missing in some rows and otherwise reads once, few, many or a size class.

TRBJ1-2 - TRBD1 TRBV28 TGTGCCAGCAGGTTCCTTTTCACAGGGGACTATGGCTACACCTTC CASRFLFTGDYGYTF
TRBJ2-4 few - TRBV20-1 TGCAGTGCTAGAGGGGGTGGGGTAAACATTCAGTACTTC CSARGGGVNIQYF
TRBJ2-7 - - TRBV12-3/TRBV12-4 TGTGCCAGCAGCGATGGGACAAGGGGAACCTACGAGCAGTACTTC CASSDGTRGTYEQYF
TRBJ1-1 - TRBD1 TRBV12-3/TRBV12-4 TGTGCCAGTAAGGGGGCTGTAAACACTGAAGCTTTCTTT CASKGAVNTEAFF
TRBJ1-2 - TRBD1 TRBV18 TGTGCCAGCTCAGACAGGGGATACGTTTCGGACTATGGCTACACCTTC CASSDRGYVSDYGYTF
TRBJ1-2 few - TRBV13 TGTGCCAGCAGCCGGACCGGATACAGGGAGGCTGGCTACACCTTC CASSRTGYREAGYTF
TRBJ1-1 few - TRBV5-5 TGTGCCAGCAAGGAGCGGGCCACGAACACTGAAGCTTTCTTT CASKERATNTEAFF
TRBJ1-5 few - TRBV29-1 TGCAGCATTACCGGGACGGATGGCCAGCCCCAGCATTTT CSITGTDGQPQHF
TRBJ2-7 - TRBD2 TRBV6-5 TGTGCCAGCAGTTACTCGGGGGCGGGACTAGCGAATGCCTACGAGCAGTACTTC CASSYSGAGLANAYEQYF
TRBJ2-5 - - TRBV29-1 TGCAGCGTTGAAGGGGGGGGGCCGAGAGAGACCCAGTACTTC CSVEGGGPRETQYF
TRBJ2-7 - - TRBV19 TGTGCCAGTAGATCGCCAGGGGTCACCTACGAGCAGTACTTC CASRSPGVTYEQYF
TRBJ2-6 many - TRBV20-1 TGCAGTGCTAGAGGGGCCTTCTCTGGGGCCAACGTCCTGACTTTC CSARGAFSGANVLTF
TRBJ1-4 - - TRBV5-5 TGTGCCAGCAGCTTTTTGGGGGCAACTAATGAAAAACTGTTTTTT CASSFLGATNEKLFF